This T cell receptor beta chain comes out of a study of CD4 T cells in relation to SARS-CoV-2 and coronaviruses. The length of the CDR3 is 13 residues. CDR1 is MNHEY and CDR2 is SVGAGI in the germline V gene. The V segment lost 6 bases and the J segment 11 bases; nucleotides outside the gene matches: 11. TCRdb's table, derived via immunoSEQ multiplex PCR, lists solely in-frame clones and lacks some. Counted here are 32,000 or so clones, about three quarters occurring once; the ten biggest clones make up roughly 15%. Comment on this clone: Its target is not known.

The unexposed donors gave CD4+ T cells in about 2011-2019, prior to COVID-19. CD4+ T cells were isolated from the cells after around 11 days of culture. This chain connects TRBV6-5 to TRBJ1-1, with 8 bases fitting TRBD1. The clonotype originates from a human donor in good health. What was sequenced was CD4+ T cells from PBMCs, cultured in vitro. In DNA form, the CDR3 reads TGTGCCAGCAGGGCACAGGGGGGCATGGAGGCTTTCTTT. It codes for CASRAQGGMEAFF.